This T cell receptor (beta chain) was recovered during a study of T cell repertoires in cytomegalovirus infection. Background on the study: It was the public TCR beta signatures that indicated both CMV infection and matching HLA type.

On this clonotype: Its cognate antigen is unknown.

One entry per CDR3 protein results from TCRdb running MiXCR on the reads. In the table there are 650,000 to 900,000 distinct CDR3 sequences, 25% to 35% of which are singletons. Per the germline V gene, CDR1 is LGHDT and CDR2 is YNNKEL (reference sequence). Trimming left V 0 bases short and J 7 bases short, with 6 bases between. The CDR3 loop spans 13 amino acids. The sequencing used cultured CD8+ T cells from PBMCs, collected from culture after CMV antigen stimulation. The receptor's source is a human donor in good health (CMV status not recorded). Some clones in this sample may be carry-over from other donors' samples. This chain uses TRBV3-1 with TRBJ2-2, with D possibly matching TRBD1 (6 bases). The chain's CDR3 is CASSQEDSGELFF. The CDR3 bases are TGTGCCAGCAGCCAAGAGGACAGCGGGGAGCTGTTTTTT.